This TCR beta chain was found in a study of cytomegalovirus exposure and HLA in healthy donors (dated by TCRdb to 2015 to 2018). Notes on the research overall: In an earlier analysis of fewer than 750 of the donors, around 300 Gb of sequence data and just under 120 million unique TCR beta sequences from 150 million to 200 million T cells were reported. All discovery cohort repertoires had been generated using a single sequencing platform. In a later genetic analysis, genome-wide SNP genotypes for about 55% of the roughly 670 donors were used, and that subset was treated as a discovery cohort. The number of donors typed differed by locus, with roughly 620-630 for A, B, C, DRB1 and DQB1, around 500 for DQA1, about 610 for DPA1, and roughly 450 for DPB1. The aim of the study was to test whether cataloging public T cell receptors could identify signatures of past pathogen exposure. An early release covering roughly 580 HLA-typed donors comprised about 300 gigabases of sequencing data and tens of millions of unique TCR sequences. To study patterns of TCR occurrence, a later analysis re-analyzed previously published TCR beta repertoires from 666 donors and added high-resolution HLA genotyping. In an earlier analysis of 500 to 650 of the donors, high-throughput TCR beta sequencing was used to judge whether each TCR beta V gene segment behaved as functional or pseudogenic. Both class I and class II loci were covered by HLA typing, at four-digit resolution. Among 398 genotyped donors of the cohort, an average of around 240,000 unique TCR beta nucleotide sequences were sequenced per donor, roughly 20% of them non-productive. Among the approximately 400 genotyped donors, around 79% belonged to the genetic ancestry cluster associated with self-reported Caucasian donors. The study used immunosequencing to profile the T cell repertoires of approximately 690 subjects and linked those repertoires to cytomegalovirus serostatus. To predict cytomegalovirus infection status, the study brought together high-throughput TCR immunosequencing, statistical association of individual TCRs with disease status, and machine learning. The later analysis used no new phenotypic data to find candidate immune exposures, relying instead on TCR beta sequences and their occurrence across donors. A few DR-DQ haplotypes were handled as single units for association and clustering because linkage in the cohort was strong. Besides the first cohort of 666 subjects, a separate validation cohort made up of over 100 different subjects was used. Donor age, sex, ethnicity and CMV serostatus were compiled together with the repertoire data. General findings and caveats noted by the study authors: In a later analysis, several top co-occurrence clusters were reported to appear linked to parvovirus B19, influenza, CMV and Epstein-Barr virus. Some IMGT-functional V segments, including TRBV6-2 and TRBV6-3, could not be told apart with the 87-base-pair reads, so those segments were excluded. Correlated functional status among segregating V segments might reflect linkage disequilibrium, but an unknown experimental factor could not be ruled out. In both the original and validation cohorts, the classifier was reported to diagnose cytomegalovirus status with high specificity and sensitivity. An association between a missense DCLRE1C variant and V-gene and J-gene trimming of TCR beta chains was found in a later genetic analysis and replicated in an independent cohort. In the study, around 160 TCR beta chains were listed as associated with cytomegalovirus. Because HLA typing was missing for some donors at each locus, association tests included only the typed subset. In a later genetic analysis, fewer N-insertions in productive TCRs were reported among donors in an Asian-associated ancestry cluster than the approximately 670-donor mean. Most CMV-associated TCR beta chains appeared to be HLA-restricted in a later analysis, and the HLA associations seemed to be driven largely by CMV exposure. When HLA alleles, especially DR and DQ, strongly co-occurred, TCR associations were difficult to assign to individual alleles. A further reported finding was that TCR beta sequences accurately predicted the HLA-A and HLA-B alleles for most subjects in the first cohort. This cohort had only TCR beta chains sequenced, and the lack of alpha or paired-chain data limited which features could be detected. A later analysis associated about 17,000 TCR beta sequences with specific HLA alleles at a false discovery rate of 0.05. Because counts were too low, roughly 18 rarely observed V segments, including chromosome 9 orphons, were left out of the earlier analysis of some 640 of the donors. The only immune exposure information available for the cohort was CMV serostatus. Presence/absence analyses assumed roughly uniform sequencing depth across donors, an assumption that may not hold. In an earlier analysis of more than 500 of the donors, most TCR beta V segments appeared in productive rearrangements about 87% or about 30% of the time, broadly matching IMGT annotations. A cluster of highly shared sequence variants was judged likely to be a technical artifact of the sequencing pipeline. In a later analysis, TCR association rates were found to vary across HLA loci, with the most associated TCRs seen for DRB1 alleles and the fewest for HLA-C alleles. In vitro tests confirmed that a few of the cytomegalovirus-associated TCR beta chains recognize cytomegalovirus antigens. The authors suggested that the approach could potentially be generalized to other disease states and immunological phenotypes. In a later analysis, HLA-associated TCR beta chains were found to be more clonally expanded and to have lower generation probabilities than equally common non-associated chains. Across donors, most TCR sequences were observed very rarely, whereas some public TCRs were present in many individuals.

As for this clone: Its antigen is still unknown. The sample holds no much larger clone one base away, and base qualities are not on file.

The cohort consisted of approximately 690 healthy bone marrow donors. All cohort members were sampled while nominally healthy, although unrecorded immune exposures were likely present. The donor was CMV seropositive and was included in the group of some 290 seropositive cohort members. Every donor gave a peripheral blood sample, and the peripheral blood mononuclear cells from that sample were used for TCR beta sequencing. The Qiagen DNeasy Blood Extraction Kit was used to extract genomic DNA from the blood cell samples. The germline ends are 6 bases apart after V is trimmed by 0 bases and J by 4 bases. The germline V gene (reference sequence) specifies MNHEY as CDR1 and SMNVEV as CDR2. From the cysteine up to the phenylalanine, the CDR3 has a length of 13 residues. The kept DNA is CDR3 alone, 39 bases in frame from the first base. To prepare the library, the immunoSEQ multiplex PCR assay was applied. For the multiplex PCR, a mixture combining 60 forward primers for TCR Vbeta segments and 13 reverse primers for TCR Jbeta segments was used. The CDR3 region of rearranged TCR beta genes was amplified from genomic DNA by a multiplex PCR assay. On the Illumina HiSeq System, the amplified TCR beta libraries were sequenced as 87-base-pair reads. Under the source paper's analysis protocol: A later analysis tallied 75 million to 95 million unique TCR beta chains across the 650 to 750 repertoires, and about 12 million of those chains were shared by two or more donors. Raw reads were error-corrected and collapsed into unique sequences with a nearest-neighbor algorithm that merged closely related sequences to remove PCR and sequencing errors. CDR3 sequences were aligned to IMGT reference sequences to assign V, D and J gene segments. For a sequence to be retained, at least a six-nucleotide match to both a V gene segment and a J gene segment was required. Rearrangements were classified as productive when the CDR3 lacked stop codons and remained in frame with V and J, and all other rearrangements were classified as non-productive. CDR3 was defined by IMGT convention, running from the second conserved V-encoded cysteine to the conserved J-encoded phenylalanine. Sequences without an unambiguous match to a single V gene segment were excluded from the earlier analysis of approximately 560 of the donors. In an earlier analysis of 587 of the donors, V segments were called functional above 56.7% productive rearrangements and were called segregating when the between-donor standard deviation exceeded 5%. To diagnose cytomegalovirus status from the catalog of TCR beta chain sequences, a statistical classification framework was built. In a later analysis, TCR nucleotide sequences were compared against IMGT/GENE-DB human TR gene sequences so that V and J genes could be assigned. A later analysis assigned CDR3 sequences and most-parsimonious VDJ recombination scenarios with the TCRdist pipeline. In a later analysis, each TCR beta chain was defined by its CDR3 amino acid sequence together with its V-gene family, and reads without a unique V-gene family were excluded. A later analysis removed several hundred highly shared, low-generation-probability nucleotide sequences to deal with suspected cross-contamination and a sequencing artifact. A later analysis calculated a clonal expansion index for each public chain from normalized within-repertoire ranks of inferred template counts. Generation probabilities in a later analysis came from a VDJ recombination model fitted to out-of-frame rearrangements, and those results were checked against IGoR. A later analysis scored TCR-TCR, TCR-HLA and TCR-CMV co-occurrence with hypergeometric tests, applying a repertoire-size bias correction to TCR pairs. False discovery rates were estimated in a later analysis by permuting HLA or CMV assignments 20 times. In a later analysis, co-occurring TCRs were grouped with DBSCAN, and TCRdist sequence similarity was added when clustering was performed within HLA-allele-positive subsets. Repertoires with fewer than 30,000 or more than 120,000 public chains, plus five repertoires with anomalous nucleotide sharing, were excluded from co-occurrence clustering. TCRdb obtained this table from immuneACCESS and retained in-frame rearrangements with V and J assigned. These tables miss some clones; where compared with another copy, unresolved V genes account for less than half of the shortfall, and the remainder is unexplained. The D gene and trimming were derived from the DNA, and the V and J assignments and clone size from that table. For this sample there are 150,000 to 250,000 clones; 65% to 80% appear just once. The top ten clones comprise around 4.3% of the sample.

The sequence derives from a woman under 40 in good health and CMV-seropositive. Input material: PBMCs. This sequence uses TRBV27 and TRBJ2-5, with the D gene not clear enough to name. The DNA sequence follows: TGTGCCAGCAGTTTATCGATGAGAGAGACCCAGTACTTC. This translates into CASSLSMRETQYF.